This T cell receptor (beta chain) is drawn from a study of T-cell reconstitution after alpha-beta-depleted transplantation in children. This sample's TCRbeta library carried unique molecular identifier barcodes. TCRdb re-called the PCR reads through MiXCR, storing one row per CDR3 protein. This sample has about 600,000 distinct CDR3 sequences; more than 20% occur once, and the top ten carry over 12%. The CDR3 loop spans 15 amino acids. The V and J ends lost 2 bases and 4 bases respectively, with 9 bases between them. CDR1 is MNHEY and CDR2 is SVGAGI in the germline V gene. General study points: Alpha-beta T cells present about two months after transplant were reported to originate from several hundred expanded graft clones. Surviving recipient cells, namely T cells and thymic progenitors, were the source of high day-60 TCRbeta diversity in some patients. Fresh T-cell production supplied most of the T-cell counts and diversity seen one year after transplant.

This clonotype occurred many times. Its specificity is unknown. The chain carries TRBV6-5 and TRBJ1-6; D is perhaps TRBD1 (6 bases). The sample here was PBMCs, mostly from graft donor cells, taken 360 days after TCRalphabeta/CD19-depleted stem cell transplant. This clonotype originated in a boy less than two years old who had a stem cell transplant for acute myeloid leukemia, so the T cells may come from the graft donor. The CDR3: CASSYGGQYNSPLHF. The CDR3, as DNA: TGTGCCAGCAGTTACGGGGGCCAGTATAATTCACCCCTCCACTTT.